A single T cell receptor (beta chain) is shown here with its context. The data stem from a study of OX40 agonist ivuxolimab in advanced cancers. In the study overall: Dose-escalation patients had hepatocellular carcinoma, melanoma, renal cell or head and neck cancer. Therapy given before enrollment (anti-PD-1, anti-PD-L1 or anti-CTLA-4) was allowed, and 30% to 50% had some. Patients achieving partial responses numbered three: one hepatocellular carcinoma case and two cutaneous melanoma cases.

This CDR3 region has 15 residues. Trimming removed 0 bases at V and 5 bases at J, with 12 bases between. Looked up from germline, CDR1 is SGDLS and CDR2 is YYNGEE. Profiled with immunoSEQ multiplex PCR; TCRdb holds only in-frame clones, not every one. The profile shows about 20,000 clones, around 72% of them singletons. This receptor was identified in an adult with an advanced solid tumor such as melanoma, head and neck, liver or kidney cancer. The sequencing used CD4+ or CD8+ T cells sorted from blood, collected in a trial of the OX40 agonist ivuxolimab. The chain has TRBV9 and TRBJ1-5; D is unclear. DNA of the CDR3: TGTGCCAGCAGCGTAGGAGACAACCATCATCAGCCCCAGCATTTT. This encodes CASSVGDNHHQPQHF.